A selection of T cell receptor beta chains follows, all from one sample in a study of cytomegalovirus exposure and HLA in healthy donors. Only in-frame clones appear in the TCRdb table, and some are missing; sequencing was by immunoSEQ multiplex PCR. Here the sample spans roughly 150,000 clones, 85% to 90% being singletons. The material sequenced was PBMCs. These receptors all stem from a woman between 25 and 40 years old in good health and CMV-seronegative. Each CDR3 is given with its conserved first and last residue. A D gene is named only where the DNA matches it firmly. Some rows mark clone size as missing; the rest say once, few, many or name a class of expanded clone.

CDR3 protein: CASSFKTSGRHEQYF
CDR3 DNA: TGTGCCAGCAGCTTCAAAACTAGCGGGCGCCACGAGCAGTACTTC
clone size: -
V gene: TRBV5-4
J gene: TRBJ2-7
D gene: TRBD2

CDR3 protein: CASSLEFGRPYEQYF
CDR3 DNA: TGTGCCAGCAGCTTAGAGTTTGGCAGGCCCTACGAGCAGTACTTC
clone size: -
V gene: TRBV7-2
J gene: TRBJ2-7
D gene: -

CDR3 protein: CASSPHVVSSSYEQYF
CDR3 DNA: TGCGCCAGCAGCCCCCACGTCGTTTCAAGCTCCTACGAGCAGTACTTC
clone size: -
V gene: TRBV4-3
J gene: TRBJ2-7
D gene: -

CDR3 protein: CATSTRAFFNEKLFF
CDR3 DNA: TGTGCCACCAGCACCCGGGCGTTCTTTAATGAAAAACTGTTTTTT
clone size: -
V gene: TRBV15
J gene: TRBJ1-4
D gene: -

CDR3 protein: CASSPGLSGANIQYF
CDR3 DNA: TGTGCCAGCAGCCCGGGACTTAGCGGAGCGAACATTCAGTACTTC
clone size: -
V gene: TRBV7-9
J gene: TRBJ2-4
D gene: -

CDR3 protein: CASSDRRGPGYGYTF
CDR3 DNA: TGTGCCAGCAGTGACCGTAGGGGGCCGGGCTATGGCTACACCTTC
clone size: many
V gene: TRBV6-1
J gene: TRBJ1-2
D gene: TRBD1

CDR3 protein: CASSQAMEYSGNTIYF
CDR3 DNA: TGTGCCAGCAGCCAAGCGATGGAATACTCTGGAAACACCATATATTTT
clone size: -
V gene: TRBV4-2
J gene: TRBJ1-3
D gene: -

CDR3 protein: CARTDEPWTSGNYNEQFF
CDR3 DNA: TGTGCCAGGACCGATGAGCCTTGGACTAGCGGCAATTACAATGAGCAGTTCTTC
clone size: -
V gene: TRBV9
J gene: TRBJ2-1
D gene: TRBD2

CDR3 protein: CASSSPGPGANVLTF
CDR3 DNA: TGTGCCAGCAGTTCCCCGGGACCTGGGGCCAACGTCCTGACTTTC
clone size: -
V gene: TRBV28
J gene: TRBJ2-6
D gene: -

CDR3 protein: CSVWRDKNTEAFF
CDR3 DNA: TGCAGCGTTTGGCGGGACAAGAACACTGAAGCTTTCTTT
clone size: few
V gene: TRBV29-1
J gene: TRBJ1-1
D gene: -

CDR3 protein: CASSVVGVSYNEQFF
CDR3 DNA: TGTGCCAGCAGCGTAGTAGGGGTCTCCTACAATGAGCAGTTCTTC
clone size: -
V gene: TRBV9
J gene: TRBJ2-1
D gene: -

CDR3 protein: CASSSQGNTEAFF
CDR3 DNA: TGTGCCAGCAGCTCACAGGGGAACACTGAAGCTTTCTTT
clone size: -
V gene: TRBV14
J gene: TRBJ1-1
D gene: -

CDR3 protein: CASGLVRTGGWGGNQPQHF
CDR3 DNA: TGTGCTAGTGGTTTGGTACGGACAGGGGGCTGGGGCGGCAATCAGCCCCAGCATTTT
clone size: -
V gene: TRBV12-5
J gene: TRBJ1-5
D gene: TRBD1

CDR3 protein: CASSQEQTGWEETQYF
CDR3 DNA: TGCGCCAGCAGCCAAGAGCAGACCGGCTGGGAGGAGACCCAGTACTTC
clone size: -
V gene: TRBV4-1
J gene: TRBJ2-5
D gene: -

CDR3 protein: CASSQDRFTEAFF
CDR3 DNA: TGTGCCAGCAGCCAAGATAGGTTCACTGAAGCTTTCTTT
clone size: -
V gene: TRBV14
J gene: TRBJ1-1
D gene: -

CDR3 protein: CASSFGLNTEAFF
CDR3 DNA: TGTGCCAGCAGTTTCGGGCTGAACACTGAAGCTTTCTTT
clone size: -
V gene: TRBV6-5
J gene: TRBJ1-1
D gene: -

CDR3 protein: CSVGGDLYGYTF
CDR3 DNA: TGCAGCGTTGGGGGCGACCTCTATGGCTACACCTTC
clone size: -
V gene: TRBV29-1
J gene: TRBJ1-2
D gene: -

CDR3 protein: CAWIEGLAGGETQYF
CDR3 DNA: TGTGCCTGGATAGAGGGCCTAGCGGGAGGAGAGACCCAGTACTTC
clone size: few
V gene: TRBV30
J gene: TRBJ2-5
D gene: TRBD2

CDR3 protein: CASSPTGLGYEQYF
CDR3 DNA: TGTGCCAGCAGTCCTACAGGGTTGGGCTACGAGCAGTACTTC
clone size: -
V gene: TRBV27
J gene: TRBJ2-7
D gene: -

CDR3 protein: CATSPHQGAFGTEAFF
CDR3 DNA: TGTGCCACCAGCCCGCACCAGGGGGCTTTTGGCACTGAAGCTTTCTTT
clone size: -
V gene: TRBV15
J gene: TRBJ1-1
D gene: TRBD1

CDR3 protein: CASSRGQGAFYEQYF
CDR3 DNA: TGCGCCAGCAGCAGGGGACAGGGGGCGTTCTACGAGCAGTACTTC
clone size: -
V gene: TRBV5-1
J gene: TRBJ2-7
D gene: TRBD1

CDR3 protein: CASSSHYEQYF
CDR3 DNA: TGTGCCAGCAGTAGTCACTACGAGCAGTACTTC
clone size: -
V gene: TRBV6-6
J gene: TRBJ2-7
D gene: -

CDR3 protein: CSAWDGLAQHF
CDR3 DNA: TGCAGTGCTTGGGACGGTTTGGCCCAGCATTTT
clone size: -
V gene: TRBV20-1
J gene: TRBJ1-5
D gene: -

CDR3 protein: CASTVRGKDYGYTF
CDR3 DNA: TGTGCCAGTACCGTCAGGGGGAAGGACTATGGCTACACCTTC
clone size: -
V gene: TRBV19
J gene: TRBJ1-2
D gene: TRBD1

CDR3 protein: CASTGLAGGVYEQYF
CDR3 DNA: TGTGCCAGCACCGGACTAGCGGGGGGAGTCTACGAGCAGTACTTC
clone size: -
V gene: TRBV6-1
J gene: TRBJ2-7
D gene: TRBD2

CDR3 protein: CASSPRGVDGYTF
CDR3 DNA: TGTGCCAGCAGCCCCCGGGGGGTGGACGGCTACACCTTC
clone size: -
V gene: TRBV7-6
J gene: TRBJ1-2
D gene: -

CDR3 protein: CASSEISYEQYF
CDR3 DNA: TGTGCCAGCAGTGAAATCTCCTACGAGCAGTACTTC
clone size: -
V gene: TRBV25-1
J gene: TRBJ2-7
D gene: -

CDR3 protein: CASSSPNRDRAYEQYF
CDR3 DNA: TGTGCCAGCAGCTCCCCGAACCGGGACAGGGCATACGAGCAGTACTTC
clone size: once
V gene: TRBV5-4
J gene: TRBJ2-7
D gene: TRBD1

CDR3 protein: CASSLAGPLSSYNEQFF
CDR3 DNA: TGCGCCAGCAGCTTGGCCGGACCGCTGAGCTCCTACAATGAGCAGTTCTTC
clone size: once
V gene: TRBV5-1
J gene: TRBJ2-1
D gene: -

CDR3 protein: CASRPGGGSYNEQFF
CDR3 DNA: TGTGCCAGCAGGCCCGGCGGGGGGTCATACAATGAGCAGTTCTTC
clone size: once
V gene: TRBV7-2
J gene: TRBJ2-1
D gene: TRBD2

CDR3 protein: CASSLGGGTFRTF
CDR3 DNA: TGTGCCAGCAGTTTAGGAGGGGGCACTTTTAGAACCTTC
clone size: -
V gene: TRBV27
J gene: TRBJ1-2
D gene: TRBD1

CDR3 protein: CASSKGKDPQFF
CDR3 DNA: TGTGCCAGCAGCAAAGGAAAGGACCCTCAGTTCTTC
clone size: few
V gene: TRBV21-1
J gene: TRBJ2-1
D gene: -

CDR3 protein: CASQREETQYF
CDR3 DNA: TGTGCCAGTCAACGAGAAGAGACCCAGTACTTC
clone size: -
V gene: TRBV6-5
J gene: TRBJ2-5
D gene: -

CDR3 protein: CASSHGTNPSSYNEQFF
CDR3 DNA: TGTGCCAGCAGCCACGGGACTAACCCGAGCTCCTACAATGAGCAGTTCTTC
clone size: -
V gene: TRBV13
J gene: TRBJ2-1
D gene: TRBD2

CDR3 protein: CASSLSTSGSGHEQYF
CDR3 DNA: TGTGCCAGTTCCCTGTCGACTAGCGGGAGTGGGCACGAGCAGTACTTC
clone size: -
V gene: TRBV7-8
J gene: TRBJ2-7
D gene: TRBD2

CDR3 protein: CASSLKGAPGNTIYF
CDR3 DNA: TGTGCCAGCAGCCTTAAGGGGGCTCCTGGAAACACCATATATTTT
clone size: -
V gene: TRBV7-6
J gene: TRBJ1-3
D gene: TRBD1

CDR3 protein: CASSEQYGETQYF
CDR3 DNA: TGTGCCAGCAGTGAACAGTACGGAGAGACCCAGTACTTC
clone size: -
V gene: TRBV6-1
J gene: TRBJ2-5
D gene: -

CDR3 protein: CASSGGQTGAIGYTF
CDR3 DNA: TGTGCCAGCAGCGGGGGTCAGACAGGGGCTATTGGCTACACCTTC
clone size: -
V gene: TRBV5-6
J gene: TRBJ1-2
D gene: TRBD1

CDR3 protein: CASSVGWDRGLPTEQFF
CDR3 DNA: TGTGCCAGCAGCGTAGGGTGGGACAGGGGGCTTCCGACTGAGCAGTTCTTC
clone size: -
V gene: TRBV9
J gene: TRBJ2-1
D gene: TRBD1

CDR3 protein: CASSYVGIAKNIQYF
CDR3 DNA: TGTGCCAGCAGTTACGTGGGAATTGCCAAAAACATTCAGTACTTC
clone size: -
V gene: TRBV6-6
J gene: TRBJ2-4
D gene: -

CDR3 protein: CASSVIYEQYF
CDR3 DNA: TGTGCCAGCAGTGTTATATACGAGCAGTACTTC
clone size: -
V gene: TRBV25-1
J gene: TRBJ2-7
D gene: -

CDR3 protein: CASSVGGLNSYEQYF
CDR3 DNA: TGTGCCAGCAGCGTAGGCGGCCTGAACTCCTACGAGCAGTACTTC
clone size: -
V gene: TRBV9
J gene: TRBJ2-7
D gene: -

CDR3 protein: CASDGSIERATNEKLFF
CDR3 DNA: TGTGCCAGCGACGGGTCCATCGAACGTGCAACTAATGAAAAACTGTTTTTT
clone size: -
V gene: TRBV2
J gene: TRBJ1-4
D gene: -

CDR3 protein: CASSYLPGRNTEAFF
CDR3 DNA: TGTGCCAGCAGTTACTTACCGGGACGGAACACTGAAGCTTTCTTT
clone size: -
V gene: TRBV6-5
J gene: TRBJ1-1
D gene: -

CDR3 protein: CAIREREYNEQFF
CDR3 DNA: TGTGCCATCAGAGAGCGGGAGTACAATGAGCAGTTCTTC
clone size: -
V gene: TRBV10-3
J gene: TRBJ2-1
D gene: TRBD2

CDR3 protein: CASSLLAGTDTQYF
CDR3 DNA: TGTGCCAGCAGCTTATTAGCAGGCACAGATACGCAGTATTTT
clone size: -
V gene: TRBV7-8
J gene: TRBJ2-3
D gene: -

CDR3 protein: CASSTKGQGNEQYF
CDR3 DNA: TGTGCCAGCAGTACCAAGGGACAGGGGAACGAGCAGTACTTC
clone size: -
V gene: TRBV27
J gene: TRBJ2-7
D gene: TRBD1

CDR3 protein: CASTGTSETQYF
CDR3 DNA: TGTGCCAGTACCGGGACCTCGGAGACCCAGTACTTC
clone size: -
V gene: TRBV19
J gene: TRBJ2-5
D gene: -

CDR3 protein: CAWSVSPTGGRSGQYF
CDR3 DNA: TGTGCCTGGAGTGTTTCCCCGACAGGGGGTCGTTCCGGGCAGTACTTC
clone size: few
V gene: TRBV30
J gene: TRBJ2-7
D gene: TRBD1

CDR3 protein: CASGPGHSYEQYF
CDR3 DNA: TGTGCTAGTGGGCCGGGACACTCCTACGAGCAGTACTTC
clone size: few
V gene: TRBV12-5
J gene: TRBJ2-7
D gene: -

CDR3 protein: CASSLWHQGARVGGYTF
CDR3 DNA: TGTGCCAGCAGTTTATGGCACCAGGGGGCGCGAGTCGGTGGCTACACCTTC
clone size: once
V gene: TRBV28
J gene: TRBJ1-2
D gene: TRBD1